Listed below are T cell receptor beta chains from one sample, sequenced in a study of T cells in Graves' hyperthyroidism and ophthalmopathy. Via MiXCR, TCRdb re-called the multiplex PCR reads, giving one row per CDR3 protein. The table shows approximately 610,000 distinct CDR3 sequences, with roughly 14% occurring only once. The source material was blood. Source of these receptors: a woman in her thirties or forties with Graves' ophthalmopathy. The CDR3 runs from the conserved cysteine through the conserved F or W. D genes are given only for firm matches. Clone size is stated in some rows and not others, as once, few, many or a class when expanded.

size: many
V: TRBV19
J: TRBJ2-7
D: NA
CDR3: CASSIGQDEQYF

size: many
V: TRBV7-8
J: TRBJ2-5
D: NA
CDR3: CASSLILGRGETQYF

size: many
V: TRBV20-1
J: TRBJ2-5
D: TRBD2
CDR3: CSARGLRRAGVEETQYF

size: many
V: TRBV6-2/TRBV6-3
J: TRBJ2-7
D: TRBD1
CDR3: CASNGQGRNEQYF

size: many
V: TRBV9
J: TRBJ1-1
D: TRBD1
CDR3: CASSGRQGDTEAFF

size: NA
V: TRBV6-1
J: TRBJ2-4
D: TRBD1
CDR3: CASTPGGTGGNIQYF

size: few
V: TRBV6-5
J: TRBJ2-7
D: TRBD1
CDR3: CASSSADRASYEQYF

size: NA
V: TRBV28
J: TRBJ2-2
D: NA
CDR3: CASRPDSANTGELFF

size: NA
V: TRBV6-2/TRBV6-3
J: TRBJ2-3
D: TRBD2
CDR3: CSSSYSGLAGGGTDTQYF

size: many
V: TRBV28
J: TRBJ2-7
D: NA
CDR3: CASSLDLRLLSYEQYF

size: many
V: TRBV7-9
J: TRBJ2-2
D: NA
CDR3: CASSSRALNGELFF

size: many
V: TRBV28
J: TRBJ1-2
D: NA
CDR3: CASSTGGGGYTF

size: many
V: TRBV2
J: TRBJ1-5
D: NA
CDR3: CASSRQRNQPQHF

size: NA
V: TRBV2
J: TRBJ2-2
D: NA
CDR3: CASSEFTQTGELFF

size: many
V: TRBV12-3/TRBV12-4
J: TRBJ2-2
D: NA
CDR3: CASRGLRVGTGELFF

size: many
V: TRBV2
J: TRBJ2-7
D: NA
CDR3: CASSDPSRPYEQYF

size: many
V: TRBV28
J: TRBJ2-7
D: NA
CDR3: CASSLRPGDGEQYF

size: many
V: TRBV20-1
J: TRBJ2-7
D: NA
CDR3: CSAKAVLAYTYEQYF

size: many
V: TRBV28
J: TRBJ1-1
D: TRBD1
CDR3: CASSSGQGAVEAFF

size: many
V: TRBV28
J: TRBJ1-5
D: NA
CDR3: CASSLGMGGQPQHF

size: NA
V: TRBV10-3
J: TRBJ2-5
D: TRBD2
CDR3: CAISQTSEETQYF

size: many
V: TRBV7-7
J: TRBJ2-7
D: NA
CDR3: CASSPEGSHEQYF